This TCR beta chain was sequenced in a study of T-cell reconstitution after alpha-beta-depleted transplantation in children. Whole-study findings and limits: One year post-transplant, T-cell counts and diversity were largely derived from T cells produced anew. Expanded graft clones, several hundred of them, were reportedly the source of alpha-beta T cells about two months after transplant.

The CDR3 spans 17 residues. CDR1 and CDR2 (germline): DFQATT, SNEGSKA (reference sequence). Trimming removed 6 bases from V and 9 bases from J; junction bases left unmatched: 23. Researchers prepared the TCRbeta library using unique molecular identifiers, the study reports. One entry per CDR3 protein results from TCRdb running MiXCR on the PCR reads. The sample has 600,000 to 700,000 distinct CDR3 sequences; around 13% are singletons. This clonotype has more than one count but fewer than ten. What it binds is unknown. This clonotype was obtained from a girl aged 2-10 years with congenital amegakaryocytic thrombocytopenia, due to receive a stem cell transplant. The sequencing used PBMCs, collected before TCRalphabeta/CD19-depleted stem cell transplant. The chain links TRBV20-1 to TRBJ2-7; 10 bases agree with TRBD2. The CDR3 loop is CSAVMTSGRAWKGVQYF. The CDR3 DNA follows: TGCAGTGCAGTGATGACCAGCGGGAGGGCTTGGAAGGGAGTGCAGTACTTC.